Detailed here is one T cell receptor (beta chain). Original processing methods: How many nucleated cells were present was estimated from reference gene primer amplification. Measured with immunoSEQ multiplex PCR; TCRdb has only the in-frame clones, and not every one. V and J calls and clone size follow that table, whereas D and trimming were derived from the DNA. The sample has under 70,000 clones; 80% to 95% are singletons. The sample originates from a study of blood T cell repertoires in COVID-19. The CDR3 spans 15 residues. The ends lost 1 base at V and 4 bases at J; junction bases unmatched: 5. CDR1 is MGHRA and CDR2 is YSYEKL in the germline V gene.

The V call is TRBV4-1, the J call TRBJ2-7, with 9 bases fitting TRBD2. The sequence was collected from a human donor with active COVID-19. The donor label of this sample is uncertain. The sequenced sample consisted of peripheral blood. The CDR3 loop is CASSQVLGLAYEQYF. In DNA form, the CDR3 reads TGCGCCAGCAGCCAAGTACTTGGACTAGCGTACGAGCAGTACTTC.